One T cell receptor beta chain is described in this entry. The sample carries other DNA sequences with the same CDR3. This specimen comes from a study of blood T cell repertoires in COVID-19. About the research overall: Both acute and convalescent COVID-19 samples were obtained from the United States, Italy and Spain. Sources were T cells, B-cell-depleted T cells, or PBMCs; the material itself was cDNA or gDNA.

The authors' processing: It was from reference gene primer amplification that nucleated cell counts were estimated. Data came from immunoSEQ multiplex PCR; TCRdb stores just in-frame clones and leaves some out. Clone size and V and J calls were adopted from that table, with D and trimming inferred from the DNA. The sample has under 45,000 clones, around 90% seen once. The CDR3 totals 16 residues. The germline V and J ends were trimmed by 3 bases and 0 bases, with 9 bases remaining between them. Germline CDR1 reads KGHSH; CDR2 reads LQKENI. The sample comprised peripheral blood. This receptor was taken from a woman of 80 years or more in a cohort sampled during active or convalescent COVID-19. V usage is TRBV18 and J usage is TRBJ2-6; D is perhaps TRBD2 (5 bases). As DNA, the CDR3 is TGTGCCAGCTCACCCCCGGGGAGCTCTGGGGCCAACGTCCTGACTTTC. This gives the protein CASSPPGSSGANVLTF.